The present entry profiles one T cell receptor beta chain with its context. CDR1 and CDR2 from the germline V gene are GTSNPN and SVGIG (reference sequence). V dropped 5 bases and J dropped 7; count of bases not matched to a gene: 8. The CDR3 is 13 amino acids. Primers: 60 Vbeta forward and 13 Jbeta reverse. Profiling relied on immunoSEQ multiplex PCR, and the TCRdb table lists in-frame clones only, not all of them. The sample has about 97,000 clones; roughly three quarters are singletons. The data are from a study of cytomegalovirus exposure and HLA in healthy donors. The clonotype was recovered from a male donor in good health and CMV-seropositive. Sequencing was done on a sample of PBMCs. The genes are TRBV30 and TRBJ1-1; 9 bases line up with TRBD1. As DNA, the CDR3 is TGTGCCTGGGGGGGACAGGGTGGGATTGAAGCTTTCTTT. Protein sequence: CAWGGQGGIEAFF.